A selection of T cell receptor beta chains follows, all from one sample in a study of blood T cell repertoires in COVID-19. This table comes from immunoSEQ multiplex PCR, and its TCRdb copy is limited to in-frame clones, with some not included. The data contain approximately 190,000 clones, roughly 80% of them singletons. Sequencing was performed on peripheral blood. All receptors derive from a man aged 55-75 years with acute or convalescent COVID-19. The CDR3 runs from the conserved cysteine through the conserved F or W. The D gene is left open where the match is weak. The size entry is marked missing in some rows and otherwise reads once, few, many or a size class.

d_gene,v_gene,abundance,j_gene,CDR3nt,CDR3aa
-,TRBV29-1,few,TRBJ2-7,TGCAGCGTTGAAGGCAGGGTCTCCTACGAGCAGTACTTC,CSVEGRVSYEQYF
TRBD1,TRBV2,-,TRBJ1-5,TGTGCCAGCAGTCCCGGGACAGCCAGCAATCAGCCCCAGCATTTT,CASSPGTASNQPQHF
TRBD1,TRBV7-9,-,TRBJ1-2,TGTGCCAGCAGCTTTAGGTCGGGACAGGGGGCGTTCTATGGCTACACCTTC,CASSFRSGQGAFYGYTF
TRBD1,TRBV4-2,-,TRBJ2-1,TGTGCCAGCAGCCAAGCGGGACAGGGACTTCAGCAGTTCTTC,CASSQAGQGLQQFF
-,TRBV6-4,-,TRBJ2-7,TGTGCCAGCATCCCCCGCGAGCAGTACTTC,CASIPREQYF
-,TRBV4-2,-,TRBJ1-6,TGTGCCAGCAGCCAAGAGAGTGATTCACCCCTCCACTTT,CASSQESDSPLHF
TRBD1,TRBV29-1,few,TRBJ1-4,TGCAGCGCCGCCTCCGGGACAGGGTCTGAAAAACTGTTTTTT,CSAASGTGSEKLFF
-,TRBV3-1/TRBV3-2,-,TRBJ1-1,TGTGCCAGCAGCCAAGGGGGCAGGGATTCTGAAGCTTTCTTT,CASSQGGRDSEAFF
TRBD1,TRBV20-1,-,TRBJ1-2,TGCAGTGCTAGTCTCGACAGGGCCTATGGCTACACCTTC,CSASLDRAYGYTF
-,TRBV6-6,-,TRBJ2-1,TGTGCCAGCAGTTTACAGCAGGGACTGGACAATGAGCAGTTCTTC,CASSLQQGLDNEQFF
-,TRBV7-9,-,TRBJ2-7,TGTGCCAGCAGCGGGGGGAGAGTCTACGAGCAGTACTTC,CASSGGRVYEQYF
-,TRBV6-2/TRBV6-3,-,TRBJ2-1,TGTGCCAGCAGTACGGGTAATGAGCAGTTCTTC,CASSTGNEQFF
-,TRBV20-1,-,TRBJ1-2,TGCAGTGCTAGTGGCGGGGGCCCTAACTATGGCTACACCTTC,CSASGGGPNYGYTF
TRBD2,TRBV15,-,TRBJ2-1,TGTGCCACCGCGACGACTAGCGCATACAATGAGCAGTTCTTC,CATATTSAYNEQFF
-,TRBV10-1,-,TRBJ1-5,TGCGCCAGCAGTGGCCCGGGTGGGGAGGGGCATCAGCCCCAGCATTTT,CASSGPGGEGHQPQHF
TRBD1,TRBV7-9,-,TRBJ2-2,TGTGCCAGCAGCCACTCCGGGACAGGGAGCACCGGGGAGCTGTTTTTT,CASSHSGTGSTGELFF
-,TRBV2,-,TRBJ1-5,TGTGCCAGCAGTGCTGGGCAGGGAAGTCAGCCCCAGCATTTT,CASSAGQGSQPQHF
TRBD2,TRBV7-6,-,TRBJ2-2,TGTGCCAGCAGCTTAGGAGCGGGAGGGCCGGGCACCGGGGAGCTGTTTTTT,CASSLGAGGPGTGELFF
TRBD2,TRBV5-4,-,TRBJ2-5,TGTGCCAGCAGCTTGGGAGCTAGCGGGAGGGCTGGGGAAGAGACCCAGTACTTC,CASSLGASGRAGEETQYF
TRBD2,TRBV12-5,-,TRBJ2-1,TGTGCTAGTGGCCCCGCTAGCGGGGGAAACAATGAGCAGTTCTTC,CASGPASGGNNEQFF
TRBD1,TRBV6-5,-,TRBJ2-1,TGTGCCAGCAGGGCCGGGACAGGATACAATGAGCAGTTCTTC,CASRAGTGYNEQFF
-,TRBV19,-,TRBJ2-3,TGTGCCAGTAGTCCCCAGCGGGACGAAGGGGGGGATACGCAGTATTTT,CASSPQRDEGGDTQYF
-,TRBV5-1,-,TRBJ1-1,TGCGCCAGCAGACCAGCGGGCGGAAACACTGAAGCTTTCTTT,CASRPAGGNTEAFF
-,TRBV10-3,few,TRBJ1-2,TGTGCCATCAGTGACCCCCCTCTATCAGGGCGAGAAAACTATGGCTACACCTTC,CAISDPPLSGRENYGYTF